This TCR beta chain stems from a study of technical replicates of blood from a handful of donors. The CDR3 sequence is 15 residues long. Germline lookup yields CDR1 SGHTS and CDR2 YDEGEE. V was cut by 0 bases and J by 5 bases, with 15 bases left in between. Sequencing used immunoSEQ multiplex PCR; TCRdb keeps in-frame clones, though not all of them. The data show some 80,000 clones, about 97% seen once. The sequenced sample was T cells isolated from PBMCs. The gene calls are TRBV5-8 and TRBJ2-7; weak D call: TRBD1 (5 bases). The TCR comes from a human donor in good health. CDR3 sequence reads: CASSLGQGHPDEQYF. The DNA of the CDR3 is TGTGCCAGCAGCTTGGGTCAGGGCCACCCCGACGAGCAGTACTTC. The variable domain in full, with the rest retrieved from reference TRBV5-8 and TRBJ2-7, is EAGVTQSPTHLIKTRGQQATLRCSPISGHTSVYWYQQALGLGLQFLLWYDEGEERNRGNFPPRFSGRQFPNYSSELNVNALELEDSALYLCASSLGQGHPDEQYFGPGTRLTVT.